This T cell receptor (beta chain) was recovered during a study of OX40 agonist ivuxolimab in advanced cancers. Some background on the complete study: The costimulatory receptor OX40 (CD134) was targeted by ivuxolimab, a fully human IgG2 agonistic monoclonal antibody. Intravenous ivuxolimab was administered to patients every 2 weeks at six dose levels: 0.01, 0.1, 0.3, 1.5, 3 and 10 mg/kg. Of the roughly 50 dose-escalation patients, hepatocellular carcinoma was present in about 20, melanoma in roughly 15, renal cell carcinoma in 9 and head and neck cancer in 9. The dose-escalation cohort was 80% to 90% male with a mean age of about 54 years, ranging from about 20 to 80. Prior anti-PD-1, anti-PD-L1 or anti-CTLA-4 therapy was permitted, and checkpoint inhibitors had been received by under 50% of dose-escalation patients. Partial responses occurred in three dose-escalation patients: two with cutaneous melanoma and one with hepatocellular carcinoma. Peripheral TCRbeta sequencing aimed to test whether ivuxolimab altered TCR sequence diversity and caused clonal T-cell expansion. The monotherapy dose-escalation portion (N ≈ 52 patients) of the phase I ivuxolimab trial is reported in the paper.

The germline V gene (reference sequence) specifies LNHDA as CDR1 and SQIVND as CDR2. Trimming removed 3 bases from V and 6 bases from J, leaving 15 bases between the germline ends. The CDR3 numbers 16 residues from cysteine through phenylalanine. Of all the DNA, just the CDR3 is kept, 48 bases in frame from base 1. Concerning this clone itself: Its antigen remains undetermined. Base qualities were left out, and no much larger clone turns up one base away.

Points the paper makes about the study in general: In the 0.1-3.0 mg/kg groups, partial responders had among the lowest normalized peripheral clonal expansion, particularly in CD8+ T cells. Low levels of normalized T-cell clonal expansion were also shown by some nonresponding patients. Antigen specificity was not determined for the clonally expanded peripheral T cells. On average, CD8+ T cells showed more expanded clones than CD4+ T cells after ivuxolimab. At doses of 0.1 to 3.0 mg/kg, clonal expansion of both CD4+ and CD8+ T cells in blood was seen between baseline and week 6.

Patients with autoimmune disease history or receiving systemic immunosuppression were excluded from the trial. In every dose cohort, peripheral blood was drawn for TCR sequencing at baseline, cycle 4 day 1, and cycle 7 day 1. Samples came from an open-label, multicenter, first-in-human phase I dose-escalation trial of ivuxolimab. Adults with locally advanced or metastatic head and neck squamous cell, hepatocellular, melanoma or renal cell carcinoma were enrolled in the trial. Before TCR sequencing, CD4+ and CD8+ T cells were separately sorted from peripheral blood. To sequence the TCRbeta CDR3 region, genomic DNA was isolated from the sorted cells. TCRbeta CDR3 regions were sequenced using the immunoSEQ Assay. TCRdb took over this immuneACCESS table, retaining in-frame rearrangements with V and J assigned. Such tables are incomplete; in checked studies, under half of the missing clones stem from an unresolved V gene, and the remainder is unexplained. The sample table holds about 50,000 clones, of which 80% to 85% were seen once. The ten largest account for 7.3% of the sample.

The TCR was taken from an adult with an advanced solid tumor such as melanoma, head and neck, liver or kidney cancer. This sequence uses TRBV19 and TRBJ1-6; a weak D assignment points to TRBD1 (6 bases agree). This material consisted of CD4+ or CD8+ T cells sorted from blood, taken in a trial of the OX40 agonist ivuxolimab. The sequenced DNA is TGTGCCAGTAGTATCGGGACAAGGGGCAGTAATTCACCCCTCCACTTT. The resulting protein is CASSIGTRGSNSPLHF.